Following are 16 T cell receptor beta chains from one sample sequenced in a study of control samples from healthy donors and cancer patients. TCRdb's copy holds only in-frame clones and misses some; the assay was immunoSEQ multiplex PCR. The data contain 90,000 to 100,000 clones, 70% to 80% of them singletons. Sample: blood. These receptors were obtained from a woman aged 25 to 39 in good health.

The chain links TRBV10-2 to TRBJ2-3, with D perhaps TRBD1 or TRBD2 (5 bases each). Trimming cost V 5 bases and J 2 bases, with 11 bases left between them. There are 14 residues in the CDR3. Per germline, CDR1 WSHSY and CDR2 SAAADI. CDR3 DNA sequence: TGCGCCAGCAGTCAATCCGGGACCACAGATACGCAGTATTTT. Protein product: CASSQSGTTDTQYF.

This rearrangement joins TRBV2 to TRBJ2-1; D unresolved. In germline, CDR1 is SNHLY, CDR2 FYNNEI. The ends were cut back, 7 bases at V and 6 bases at J, with 13 bases in the middle. The CDR3 loop spans 13 amino acids. Here the CDR3 DNA reads TGTGCCAGCATAGGAGCGACGCGCAATGAGCAGTTCTTC. It specifies CASIGATRNEQFF.

This chain links TRBV6-2 or TRBV6-3 with TRBJ1-2; TRBD1 matches at 10 bases. Trimming at V came to 6 bases and at J to 4 bases, leaving 5 bases not matched to a gene. Germline V CDR1 and CDR2: MNHEY, SVGEGT. The CDR3 loop spans 14 amino acids. CDR3 residues: CASSPRTGGYGYTF. CDR3 coding DNA: TGTGCCAGCAGCCCAAGGACAGGGGGCTATGGCTACACCTTC.

The chain is built from TRBV7-2 and TRBJ2-1; 9 nucleotides agree with TRBD2. Per germline, CDR1 SGHTA and CDR2 FQGNSA. The ends lost 1 base at V and 6 bases at J; junction bases unmatched: 4. The CDR3 is 15 amino acids. As DNA, the CDR3 is TGTGCCAGCAGCTTAGGTAGCGGGGGCCTCAATGAGCAGTTCTTC. Translation: CASSLGSGGLNEQFF.

The rearrangement links TRBV29-1 to TRBJ1-2, with 8 bases matching TRBD1. The CDR3 consists of 11 residues. In germline, CDR1 is SQVTM, CDR2 ANQGSEA. The ends lost 6 bases at V and 12 bases at J; junction bases unmatched: 9. The CDR3 loop is CSVKRTGRDTF. CDR3 DNA sequence: TGCAGCGTGAAAAGGACAGGGAGGGACACCTTC.

The genes are TRBV3-1 (or the pseudogene TRBV3-2) and TRBJ2-7; TRBD1 aligns across 7 bases. Germline V gives CDR1 LGHDT, CDR2 YNNKEL (reference sequence). The CDR3 is 14 amino acids. The junction had 5 bases not matched to a gene; V was cut back by 4 bases and J by 2 bases. The CDR3 spells CASSPTGLAYEQYF. DNA of the CDR3: TGTGCCAGCAGCCCGACAGGGTTGGCCTACGAGCAGTACTTC.

The chain carries TRBV6-5 and TRBJ1-6; unclear D gene. The V and J ends lost 6 bases and 4 bases respectively, with 10 bases between them. The CDR3 totals 14 residues. Per the germline V gene, CDR1 is MNHEY and CDR2 is SVGAGI. CDR3: CASSIGGYNSPLHF. The CDR3, as DNA: TGTGCCAGCAGCATCGGAGGGTATAATTCACCCCTCCACTTT.

CDR3 in DNA: TGCGCCAGCAGCTTTAGGGGTTTTGGCTATGGCTACACCTTC. Encoded protein: CASSFRGFGYGYTF. The chain carries TRBV5-1 and TRBJ1-2, with D possibly being TRBD1 (5 bases). The CDR3 has 14 residues. Trimming left V 2 bases short and J 4 bases short, with 12 bases between. CDR1 SGHRS and CDR2 YFSETQ come from the germline V gene.

The chain combines TRBV4-1 with TRBJ2-3; 10 bases align to TRBD1. The CDR3 is 21 amino acids. Germline CDR1 and CDR2: MGHRA and YSYEKL. V lost 1 base to trimming and J lost 3 bases; unmatched junction nucleotides: 19. CDR3 residues: CASSQVMGATGGKVETDTQYF. As DNA, the CDR3 is TGCGCCAGCAGCCAAGTCATGGGGGCGACAGGGGGCAAAGTCGAAACAGATACGCAGTATTTT.

V and J are TRBV9 and TRBJ1-1; D is undetermined. Trimming left V 7 bases short and J 0 bases short, with 13 bases between. This CDR3 region has 14 residues. Germline CDR1 and CDR2: SGDLS and YYNGEE. The CDR3 here is CASSKALMNTEAFF. The CDR3 region has the DNA TGTGCCAGCTCCAAGGCCCTCATGAACACTGAAGCTTTCTTT.

The chain joins TRBV24-1 to TRBJ2-7, with TRBD2 identical over 7 bases. V dropped 0 bases and J dropped 0; count of bases not matched to a gene: 1. The CDR3 has 15 amino acids. Germline CDR1 is KGHDR and CDR2 is SFDVKD. The CDR3 DNA sequence: TGTGCCACCAGTGATTTGCGGGGGGACTCCTACGAGCAGTACTTC. Its translation is CATSDLRGDSYEQYF.

The chain recombines TRBV13 with TRBJ2-1; 15 positions match TRBD2. The CDR3 spans 16 residues. CDR1 is PRHDT and CDR2 is FYEKMQ in the germline V gene (reference sequence). The junction had 8 bases not matched to a gene; V was cut back by 10 bases and J by 4 bases. Here the CDR3 reads CATMGLAGGSYNEQFF. Written as DNA, the CDR3 is TGTGCCACCATGGGACTAGCGGGGGGCTCATACAATGAGCAGTTCTTC. The whole variable domain, filled in from reference TRBV13 and TRBJ2-1, reads AAGVIQSPRHLIKEKRETATLKCYPIPRHDTVYWYQQGPGQDPQFLISFYEKMQSDKGSIPDRFSAQQFSDYHSELNMSSLELGDSALYFCATMGLAGGSYNEQFFGPGTRLTVL.

The chain uses TRBV3-1 (or the pseudogene TRBV3-2) and TRBJ1-2, with 12 nucleotides matching TRBD1. The germline V gene encodes CDR1 LGHDT and CDR2 YNNKEL (reference sequence). The ends lost 1 base at V and 8 bases at J; junction bases unmatched: 5. There are 15 residues in the CDR3. The CDR3 sequence is CASSQAGTGGRGYTF. DNA of the CDR3: TGTGCCAGCAGCCAAGCCGGGACAGGGGGCCGGGGCTACACCTTC.

The chain has TRBV21-1 and TRBJ2-2; the table's D call, TRBD1, was not checked against the DNA. TRBV21-1 is classified as a pseudogene. The CDR3 loop spans 14 amino acids. The CDR3 sequence is CASSARDTVRELFF. DNA for the CDR3: TGTGCCAGCAGCGCCCGGGACACAGTCCGGGAGCTGTTTTTT.

The chain is built from TRBV2 and TRBJ2-5; TRBD2 might be the D (5 bases). CDR3 length equals 14 residues. Between the trimmed V and J ends, which lost 7 bases and 5 bases, there was a span of 17 bases. Germline CDR1 SNHLY, CDR2 FYNNEI. The CDR3 DNA reads as TGTGCCAGCACTTTAGCGCGTGACGGTGAGACCCAGTACTTC. Amino acids: CASTLARDGETQYF.

This clone appeared a single time. V is TRBV11-2 and J is TRBJ2-7, with 7 bases lining up with TRBD1. Germline CDR1 is SGHAT and CDR2 is FQNNGV. The length of the CDR3 is 14 residues. V dropped 2 bases and J dropped 2; count of bases not matched to a gene: 3. The CDR3 loop reads CASSLTGVPYEQYF. For the CDR3, the DNA is TGTGCCAGCAGCTTAACAGGGGTGCCCTACGAGCAGTACTTC.